The 18 T cell receptor beta chains in this list originate from one sample, sequenced in a study of T cells in Graves' hyperthyroidism and ophthalmopathy. The source material, RNA transcripts, was used to amplify TCR beta CDR3 regions. An initial round of RT-PCR targeting the TCR CDR3 relied on the HTBI primer set. One entry per CDR3 protein results from TCRdb running MiXCR on the multiplex PCR reads. Found here are 600,000 or so distinct CDR3 sequences, around 46% of them singletons; the top ten hold just over 8%. Sequenced material: peripheral blood or thyroid tissue (not recorded which). These receptors all come from a woman between 18 and 30 years old with Graves' hyperthyroidism.

V usage is TRBV5-1 and J usage is TRBJ1-1, with 7 bases matching TRBD1. Germline assignment: CDR1 SGHRS and CDR2 YFSETQ. The CDR3 loop spans 15 amino acids. V lost 4 bases, J lost 5 bases, and 11 bases stayed unmatched. The CDR3 nucleotides are TGCGCCAGCAGCCTCTACGACAGGGCGGGAACTGAAGCTTTCTTT. Translated, it gives CASSLYDRAGTEAFF.

This chain links TRBV10-3 with TRBJ1-1; 7 positions agree with TRBD1. CDR3 size: 13 residues. From germline, CDR1 is ENHRY and CDR2 SYGVKD. J lost 11 bases, V lost 6 bases, and 12 bases had no gene match. The chain's CDR3 is CAIRSDREGDAFF. The CDR3 nucleotides are TGTGCCATCAGATCAGACAGGGAGGGAGATGCTTTCTTT.

Of note for this clonotype: Since a much larger clone is just one base distant, this may be a read error. The rearrangement links TRBV7-2 to TRBJ1-1; D gene unclear. Germline V CDR1 and CDR2: SGHTA, FQGNSA. The CDR3 extends over 15 amino acids. V shed 3 bases and J shed 4 bases, with 15 bases lying between them. The CDR3 bases are TGTGCCAGCAGCTTCGGACCGGGATTGGGCACTGAAGCTTTCTTT. As protein: CASSFGPGLGTEAFF.

The CDR3 is CSVEGDRGFETIYF. As DNA, the CDR3 is TGCAGCGTTGAAGGGGACAGAGGATTTGAGACCATATATTTT. The chain links TRBV29-1 to TRBJ1-3; 7 bases line up with TRBD1. This CDR3 has 14 amino acids. Trimming took 1 base from V and 10 from J; bases not matched to a gene: 10. Germline V gene lookup returns CDR1 SQVTM and CDR2 ANQGSEA.

This clonotype has only a few counts. This sequence joins TRBV7-2 and TRBJ1-5; D possibly corresponds to TRBD1 (5 bases). V was cut by 2 bases and J by 5 bases, with 16 bases left in between. This CDR3 region has 16 residues. CDR1 is SGHTA, CDR2 FQGNSA, per germline. As DNA, the CDR3 is TGTGCCAGCAGCTTACAGGGTTCAGGGCTGCATCAGCCCCAGCATTTT. Encoded protein: CASSLQGSGLHQPQHF. Variable domain in full (rest from reference TRBV7-2 and TRBJ1-5): GAGVSQSPSNKVTEKGKDVELRCDPISGHTALYWYRQSLGQGLEFLIYFQGNSAPDKSGLPSDRFSAERTGGSVSTLTIQRTQQEDSAVYLCASSLQGSGLHQPQHFGDGTRLSIL.

This clonotype was picked up one time. This could be a read error, since a much larger clone is one nucleotide away. V and J are TRBV7-2 and TRBJ2-5; 11 bases agree with TRBD1. The V and J ends lost 6 bases and 3 bases, in that order; junction bases with no gene match: 9. Per the germline V gene, CDR1 is SGHTA and CDR2 is FQGNSA. The CDR3 has 16 amino acids. In DNA form, the CDR3 reads TGTGCCAGCAGTGATTTGCCGGGACAGGGGGAAGAGACCCAGTACTTC. Translated: CASSDLPGQGEETQYF.

On this clonotype itself: One base away lies a much larger clone, so this may be a sequencing read error. This sequence joins TRBV2 and TRBJ1-2; TRBD1 aligns across 10 bases. The CDR3 is 14 residues long. The V gene's germline CDR1 is SNHLY and CDR2 FYNNEI. The CDR3 DNA is TGTGCCAGTTTGGGACAGGGGAATAACTATGGCCACACCTTC. Its protein is CASLGQGNNYGHTF. Supplemented by reference TRBV2 and TRBJ1-2, the full variable domain reads EPEVTQTPSHQVTQMGQEVILRCVPISNHLYFYWYRQILGQKVEFLVSFYNNEISEKSEIFDDQFSVERPDGSNFTLKIRSTKLEDSAMYFCASLGQGNNYGHTFGSGTRLTVV.

V and J are TRBV7-9 and TRBJ2-7; the D is unclear. The V gene lost 6 bases and the J gene lost 4 bases, with 13 bases spanning the gap. The CDR3 length is 13 residues. Germline V gene sequence: CDR1 SEHNR, CDR2 FQNEAQ (reference sequence). The CDR3 loop is CASSTSDPYEQYF. CDR3 coding DNA: TGTGCCAGCAGTACCTCCGACCCGTACGAGCAGTACTTC.

The V gene is TRBV12-5, the J gene TRBJ2-2; D uncertain. The length of the CDR3 is 12 residues. Trimming removed 3 bases from V and 2 bases from J, with 1 base in between. Germline assignment: CDR1 LGHNT and CDR2 FRNRAP. CDR3 loop: CASGFNTGELFF. DNA of the CDR3: TGTGCTAGTGGTTTCAACACCGGGGAGCTGTTTTTT.

J is TRBJ2-7 and V is TRBV20-1; 7 bases agree with TRBD1. The CDR3 extends over 16 amino acids. V lost 2 bases, J lost 5 bases, and 15 bases stayed unmatched. The V gene's germline CDR1 is DFQATT and CDR2 SNEGSKA (reference sequence). CDR3 amino acids: CSARKQGIEVRDEQYF. CDR3 DNA sequence: TGCAGTGCTAGAAAACAGGGGATCGAAGTTAGGGACGAGCAGTACTTC.

This clonotype was counted many times. The J gene is TRBJ1-4, the V gene TRBV24-1; 8 bases align to TRBD1. Germline V gives CDR1 KGHDR, CDR2 SFDVKD. The CDR3 spans 14 residues. With 5 bases clipped from V and 8 bases from J, the junction kept 6 bases outside the gene matches. CDR3 residues: CATSATGESEKLFF. The CDR3 DNA is TGTGCCACCAGTGCGACAGGGGAAAGCGAAAAACTGTTTTTT.

The rearrangement uses TRBV20-1 and TRBJ1-2; D is unclear. Germline V gene data show CDR1 as DFQATT and CDR2 as SNEGSKA (reference sequence). This CDR3 is 12 amino acids long. V was trimmed by 8 bases and J by 4 bases, leaving 14 bases between them. In DNA, the CDR3 is TGCAGTTACTCGATAGGGTCCTATGGCTACACCTTC. Protein product: CSYSIGSYGYTF.

This chain uses TRBV29-1 with TRBJ2-5; D might be TRBD2 (5 bases). Between the trimmed V and J ends, which lost 4 bases and 3 bases, there was a span of 6 bases. This CDR3 contains 11 residues. The germline V gene has CDR1 SQVTM and CDR2 ANQGSEA. CDR3 nucleotides: TGCAGCGTTGCGCGGGAAGAGACCCAGTACTTC. Its protein product is CSVAREETQYF. The full variable domain, with the rest looked up from reference TRBV29-1 and TRBJ2-5, is SAVISQKPSRDICQRGTSLTIQCQVDSQVTMMFWYRQQPGQSLTLIATANQGSEATYESGFVIDKFPISRPNLTFSTLTVSNMSPEDSSIYLCSVAREETQYFGPGTRLLVL.

This clonotype has more than one count but fewer than ten. The chain uses TRBV10-3 and TRBJ1-5; D possibly corresponds to TRBD1 (6 bases). Germline V gene sequence: CDR1 ENHRY, CDR2 SYGVKD. The CDR3 has 14 amino acids. Trimming removed 10 bases at V and 6 bases at J, with 19 bases between. The CDR3 region is CASALLRGLQPQHF. The CDR3 bases are TGTGCCAGCGCCCTATTACGGGGGCTTCAGCCCCAGCATTTT.

The V and J genes are TRBV11-3 and TRBJ2-7; 12 bases match TRBD2. J lost 6 bases, V lost 7 bases, and 10 bases had no gene match. Per the germline V gene, CDR1 is SGHNT and CDR2 is YENEEA. CDR3 length: 15 amino acids. CDR3 nucleotides: TGTGCCAGCACCCCGGGGCTAGCGGGAGGGACCGAGCAGTACTTC. Its translation: CASTPGLAGGTEQYF.

This clonotype was counted a few times. V gene TRBV7-2 combines with J gene TRBJ2-6; D ambiguous. This CDR3 is 17 amino acids long. From germline, CDR1 is SGHTA and CDR2 FQGNSA. Trimming removed 5 bases from V and 2 bases from J, with 16 bases in between. CDR3 nucleotide sequence: TGTGCCAGCAGCCCCACATTGCCCCTCCCTGGGGCCAACGTCCTGACTTTC. It is translated as CASSPTLPLPGANVLTF.

This clonotype was picked up many times. The genes are TRBV7-9 and TRBJ2-7; no reliable D call. CDR3 size: 12 residues. In germline, CDR1 is SEHNR, CDR2 FQNEAQ (reference sequence). V was trimmed by 6 bases and J by 3 bases, leaving 9 bases between them. The CDR3 bases are TGTGCCAGCAGTTACGGCAGCTACGAGCAGTACTTC. Translation gives CASSYGSYEQYF.

The chain carries TRBV7-2 and TRBJ2-7; D perhaps matches TRBD2 (7 bases). V gave up 5 bases and J gave up 4 bases, with 21 bases separating them. CDR1 is SGHTA and CDR2 is FQGNSA in the germline V gene. The CDR3 runs to 16 residues. In DNA, the CDR3 is TGTGCCAGCAGCCAAGATAAAGCGGAGGGGGGGTACGAGCAGTACTTC. Protein product: CASSQDKAEGGYEQYF.